The 14 T cell receptor beta chains reported below all come from one sample, sequenced in a study of regulatory T cells in long-lasting Graves disease. Construction of TCR beta libraries relied on iRepertoire HTBI primers and on Arm-PCR targeting CDR3 regions. TCRdb re-derived calls from the multiplex PCR reads in MiXCR, one entry per CDR3 protein. The sample shows 400,000 to 600,000 distinct CDR3 sequences, 20% to 25% of them seen only once. As for time point: persistent/refractory GD, antithyroid drugs over 5 years with positive TRAb. The authors made the TCR library using RNA they extracted from PBMCs. The sample was peripheral blood mononuclear cells (PBMCs), taken when the disease was refractory, from a patient treated with antithyroid drugs. These receptors all come from a female donor with Graves disease.

This clonotype was counted a few times. CDR3 region: CASSTTGQPTEAFF. In DNA form, the CDR3 reads TGTGCCAGTAGTACGACAGGGCAACCCACTGAAGCTTTCTTT. The chain carries TRBV19 and TRBJ1-1; the match to TRBD1 covers 7 bases. J was trimmed by 4 bases and V by 4 bases; bases with no gene match: 6. CDR3 length: 14 amino acids. Germline-derived CDR1 and CDR2 are LNHDA and SQIVND (reference sequence).

The rearrangement joins TRBV9 to TRBJ2-2; 7 bases are a match to TRBD1. Germline loops: CDR1 SGDLS, CDR2 YYNGEE. CDR3 length: 14 amino acids. J lost 7 bases, V lost 5 bases, and 8 bases had no gene match. CDR3 sequence reads: CASRQGELGGELFF. The CDR3 DNA is TGTGCCAGCAGGCAGGGGGAATTGGGCGGGGAGCTGTTTTTT.

With respect to this clonotype: At one end the junction does not follow the germline gene, possibly because of a read error. The genes are TRBV29-1 and TRBJ2-7; tentatively, D is TRBD2 (5 bases). Per the germline V gene, CDR1 is SQVTM and CDR2 is ANQGSEA. This CDR3 is 11 amino acids long. The DNA of the CDR3 is TGCAGCGTTGACCGGGGATACGAGCGGTACTTC. It codes for CSVDRGYERYF.

This clonotype was counted many times. The V call is TRBV11-3, the J call TRBJ2-4; D is undetermined. CDR3 size: 13 residues. Germline-derived CDR1 and CDR2 are SGHNT and YENEEA. V lost 3 bases to trimming and J lost 9 bases, with 12 bases between them. In DNA form, the CDR3 reads TGTGCCAGCAGCTTTCCGGAGTCGGGCATTCAGTACTTC. Translated: CASSFPESGIQYF. The full variable domain, its missing parts supplied by reference TRBV11-3 and TRBJ2-4, is EAGVVQSPRYKIIEKKQPVAFWCNPISGHNTLYWYLQNLGQGPELLIRYENEEAVDDSQLPKDRFSAERLKGVDSTLKIQPAELGDSAVYLCASSFPESGIQYFGAGTRLSVL.

This clonotype turned up a few times. This rearrangement joins TRBV19 to TRBJ1-2; tentative D call: TRBD1 (6 bases). V lost 7 bases to trimming and J lost 6 bases, with 15 bases between them. Germline V lookup: CDR1 LNHDA, CDR2 SQIVND (reference sequence). This CDR3 has 13 amino acids. The CDR3: CASTRRQADGYTF. The DNA of the CDR3 is TGTGCCAGTACCCGAAGACAGGCCGATGGCTACACCTTC.

This clonotype has only a few counts. V usage is TRBV6-1 and J usage is TRBJ2-4; a possible D gene is TRBD1 (6 bases). With 6 bases removed from V and 2 bases from J, the gap between germline ends came to 11 bases. The CDR3 contains 14 residues. The V gene's germline CDR1 is MNHNS and CDR2 SASEGT. CDR3 residues: CASRQGLTKNIQYF. The CDR3 nucleotides are TGTGCCAGCAGACAGGGCCTGACCAAAAACATTCAGTACTTC.

This clonotype was picked up many times. This chain links TRBV11-2 with TRBJ2-7; 7 nucleotides match TRBD2. J gave up 1 base and V 1 base, and 4 bases lay outside the gene matches. The CDR3 totals 15 residues. The germline V gene has CDR1 SGHAT and CDR2 FQNNGV. CDR3 protein: CASSLVERGSYEQYF. The DNA for the CDR3 is TGTGCCAGCAGCTTAGTGGAGCGGGGTTCCTACGAGCAGTACTTC.

This clonotype was picked up many times. The DNA of the CDR3 is TGTGCCAGCAGTTCGATCCTAGCGGGAGGGCCCTACGAGCAGTACTTC. This codes for CASSSILAGGPYEQYF. The rearrangement joins TRBV12-3 or TRBV12-4 to TRBJ2-7, with 12 bases lining up with TRBD2. The CDR3 is 16 amino acids. Unmatched junction bases numbered 6, after V lost 4 bases and J lost 2 bases.

J is TRBJ1-6 and V is TRBV7-9, with 9 bases matching TRBD1. Germline CDR1 and CDR2: SEHNR and FQNEAQ (reference sequence). Unmatched junction bases numbered 8, after V lost 5 bases and J lost 6 bases. The CDR3 sequence is 16 residues long. The CDR3: CASSATGTGRNSPLHF. The CDR3 bases are TGTGCCAGCAGCGCCACTGGGACAGGGCGTAATTCACCCCTCCACTTT. Full variable domain (remainder filled in from reference TRBV7-9 and TRBJ1-6): DTGVSQNPRHKITKRGQNVTFRCDPISEHNRLYWYRQTLGQGPEFLTYFQNEAQLEKSRLLSDRFSAERPKGSFSTLEIQRTEQGDSAMYLCASSATGTGRNSPLHFGNGTRLTVT.

The rearrangement uses TRBV6-1 and TRBJ1-1; a weak D match, TRBD1 (5 bases). Germline V gives CDR1 MNHNS, CDR2 SASEGT. The CDR3 has 12 residues. V lost 8 bases to trimming and J lost 5 bases, with 12 bases between them. As DNA, the CDR3 is TGTGCCAGCGGGACGGGTCAGACTGAAGCTTTCTTT. It codes for CASGTGQTEAFF.

In regard to this clonotype: A much more abundant neighbour one base away suggests this may be a read error. The chain links TRBV6-2 or TRBV6-3 to TRBJ2-7; tentatively, D is TRBD2 (5 bases). Germline V lookup: CDR1 MNHEY, CDR2 SVGEGT. There are 11 residues in the CDR3. V was cut by 5 bases and J by 9 bases, with 11 bases left in between. The CDR3 nucleotides read TGTGCCAGCAGTGCAGGACTCGGGCAGTACTTC. Amino acids: CASSAGLGQYF.

This clonotype was detected ten times or more. The chain combines TRBV13 with TRBJ1-2; D may be TRBD1 (6 bases). The germline V and J ends were trimmed by 1 base and 5 bases, with 23 bases remaining between them. This CDR3 is built from 18 residues. Looked up from germline, CDR1 is PRHDT and CDR2 is FYEKMQ (reference sequence). In DNA, the CDR3 is TGTGCCAGCAGCTTAGCGGGCCCTGGGCCGGGGGCCAAGTATGGCTACACCTTC. Translated: CASSLAGPGPGAKYGYTF.

The chain carries TRBV28 and TRBJ2-1, with TRBD2 identical over 11 bases. Per germline, CDR1 MDHEN and CDR2 SYDVKM. V gave up 3 bases and J gave up 5 bases; unmatched junction bases: 15. The CDR3 length is 19 residues. The CDR3 nucleotides are TGTGCCAGCAGTTTTCCTGGGACTAGCGGTCCTCGGAGGGACAATGAGCAGTTCTTC. It encodes CASSFPGTSGPRRDNEQFF.

A few counts support this clonotype. The rearrangement links TRBV30 to TRBJ1-6; the D is unclear. The V and J ends lost 2 bases and 10 bases respectively, with 9 bases between them. There are 12 residues in the CDR3. From germline, CDR1 is GTSNPN and CDR2 SVGIG (reference sequence). The CDR3 region is CAWSPLVSPLHF. DNA of the CDR3: TGTGCCTGGAGTCCCCTAGTGTCACCCCTCCACTTT.